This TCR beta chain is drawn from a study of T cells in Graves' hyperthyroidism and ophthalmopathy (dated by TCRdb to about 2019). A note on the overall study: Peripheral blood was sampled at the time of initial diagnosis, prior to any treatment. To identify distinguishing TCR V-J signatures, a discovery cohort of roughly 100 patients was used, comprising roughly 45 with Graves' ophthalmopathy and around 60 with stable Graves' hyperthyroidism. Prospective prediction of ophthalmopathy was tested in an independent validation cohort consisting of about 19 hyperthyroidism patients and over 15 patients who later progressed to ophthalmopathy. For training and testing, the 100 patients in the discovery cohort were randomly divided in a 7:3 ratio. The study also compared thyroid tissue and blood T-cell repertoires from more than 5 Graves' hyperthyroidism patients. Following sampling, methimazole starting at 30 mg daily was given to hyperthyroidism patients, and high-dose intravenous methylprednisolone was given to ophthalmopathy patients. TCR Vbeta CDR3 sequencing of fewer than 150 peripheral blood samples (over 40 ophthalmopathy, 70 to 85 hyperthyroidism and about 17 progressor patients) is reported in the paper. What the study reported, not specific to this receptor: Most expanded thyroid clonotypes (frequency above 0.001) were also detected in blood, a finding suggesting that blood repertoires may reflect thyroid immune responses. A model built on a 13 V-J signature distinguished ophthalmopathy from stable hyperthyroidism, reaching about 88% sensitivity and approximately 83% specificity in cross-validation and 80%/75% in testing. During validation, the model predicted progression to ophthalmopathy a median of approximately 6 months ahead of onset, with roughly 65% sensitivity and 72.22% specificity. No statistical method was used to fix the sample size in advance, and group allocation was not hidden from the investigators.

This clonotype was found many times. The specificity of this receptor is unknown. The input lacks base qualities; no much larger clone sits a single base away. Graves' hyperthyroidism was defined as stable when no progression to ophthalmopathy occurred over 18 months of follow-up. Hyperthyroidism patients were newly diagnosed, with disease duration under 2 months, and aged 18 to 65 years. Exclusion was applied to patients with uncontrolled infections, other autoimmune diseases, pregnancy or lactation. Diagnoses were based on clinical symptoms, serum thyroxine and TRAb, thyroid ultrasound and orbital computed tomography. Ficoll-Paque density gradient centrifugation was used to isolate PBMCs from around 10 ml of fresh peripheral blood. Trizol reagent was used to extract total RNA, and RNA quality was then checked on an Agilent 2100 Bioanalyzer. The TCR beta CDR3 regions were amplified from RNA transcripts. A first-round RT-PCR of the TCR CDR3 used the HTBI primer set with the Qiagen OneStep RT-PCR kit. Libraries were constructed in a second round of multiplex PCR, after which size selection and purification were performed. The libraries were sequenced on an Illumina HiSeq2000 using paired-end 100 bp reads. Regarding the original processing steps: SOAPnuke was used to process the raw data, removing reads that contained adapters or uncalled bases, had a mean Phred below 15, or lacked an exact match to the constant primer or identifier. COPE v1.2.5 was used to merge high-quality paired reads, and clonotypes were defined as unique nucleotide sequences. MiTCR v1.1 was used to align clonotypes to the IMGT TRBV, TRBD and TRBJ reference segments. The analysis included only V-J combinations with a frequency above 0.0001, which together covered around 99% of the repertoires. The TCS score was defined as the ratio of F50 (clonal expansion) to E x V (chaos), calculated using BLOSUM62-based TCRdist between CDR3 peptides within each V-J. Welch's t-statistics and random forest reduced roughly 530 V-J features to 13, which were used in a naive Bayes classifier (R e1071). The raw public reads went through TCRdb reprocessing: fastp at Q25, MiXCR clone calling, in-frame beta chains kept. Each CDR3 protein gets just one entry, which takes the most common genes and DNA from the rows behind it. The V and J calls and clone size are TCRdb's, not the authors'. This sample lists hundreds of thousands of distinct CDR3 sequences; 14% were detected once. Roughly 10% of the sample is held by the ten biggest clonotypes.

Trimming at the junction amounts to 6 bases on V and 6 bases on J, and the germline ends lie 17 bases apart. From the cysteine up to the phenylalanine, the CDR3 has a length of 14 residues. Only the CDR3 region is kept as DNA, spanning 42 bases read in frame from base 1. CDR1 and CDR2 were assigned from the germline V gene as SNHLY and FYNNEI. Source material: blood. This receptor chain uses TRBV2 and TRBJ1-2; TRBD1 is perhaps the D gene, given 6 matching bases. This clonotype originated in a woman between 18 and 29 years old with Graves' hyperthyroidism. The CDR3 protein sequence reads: CASRRGGRSDGYTF. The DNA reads TGTGCCAGCAGGAGGGGGGGGAGGTCCGATGGCTACACCTTC.